The T cell receptor (beta chain) under discussion was sequenced for a study of response to subunit inactivated influenza vaccine (dated by TCRdb to between 2018 and 2020). Turning to the overall study: The study used deep quantitative T cell receptor repertoire profiling to track responses to a trivalent subunit inactivated influenza vaccine. The paper as a whole reports these results and caveats: The authors suggested that each seasonal influenza vaccination may recruit only a limited number of new T cells.

As concerns this clonotype: Its binding antigen is unknown. No much larger clonotype is one base removed from it; base qualities were not supplied.

Libraries were constructed by RT-PCR. Sequencing was carried out with an Illumina HiSeq 2500. TCRdb took the public reads, trimmed them with fastp at Q25, ran MiXCR for clone calling and kept in-frame beta chains. When rows share a CDR3 protein, they turn into one entry using the most common DNA and genes. The sample table holds under 850,000 distinct CDR3 sequences, of which about a fifth were seen once. Clones ranked in the top ten supply about a tenth of the sample. Trimming takes 2 bases from V and 1 base from J, and the germline ends sit 10 bases apart. The CDR3 goes from the cysteine to the phenylalanine over 15 residues. Left in the record is the CDR3 DNA by itself, 45 bases read in frame from the first base.

The chain is encoded by TRBV12-3 or TRBV12-4 joined to TRBJ2-3, and possibly TRBD2, on 7 matching bases. This clonotype originated in a middle-aged man who received an inactivated influenza vaccine. Donor details come from another sample of the same person, matched by shared clones. The source was PBMCs from blood, collected 5 to 6 days after vaccination. Here the CDR3 is given as CASSLMRGRTDTQYF. In nucleotide form, the sequence is TGTGCCAGCAGTTTAATGCGGGGGCGCACAGATACGCAGTATTTT.